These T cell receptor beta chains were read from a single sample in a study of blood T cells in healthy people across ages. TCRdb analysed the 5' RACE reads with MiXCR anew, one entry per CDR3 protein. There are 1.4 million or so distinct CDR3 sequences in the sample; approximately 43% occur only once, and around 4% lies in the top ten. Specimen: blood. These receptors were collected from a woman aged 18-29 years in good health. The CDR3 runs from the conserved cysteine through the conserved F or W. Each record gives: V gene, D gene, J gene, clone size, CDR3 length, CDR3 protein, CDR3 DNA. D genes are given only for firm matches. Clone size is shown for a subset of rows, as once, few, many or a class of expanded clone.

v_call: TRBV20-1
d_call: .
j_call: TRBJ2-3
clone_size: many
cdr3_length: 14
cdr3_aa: CSVPPGTYEDTQYF
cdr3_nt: TGCAGTGTTCCCCCGGGGACGTATGAAGATACGCAGTATTTT

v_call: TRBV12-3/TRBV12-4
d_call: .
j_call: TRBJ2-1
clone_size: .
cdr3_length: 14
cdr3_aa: CASSLDIAYNEQFF
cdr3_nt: TGTGCCAGCAGTTTAGACATCGCCTACAATGAGCAGTTCTTC

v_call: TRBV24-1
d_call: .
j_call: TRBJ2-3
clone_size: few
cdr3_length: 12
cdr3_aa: CATSDLRDTQYF
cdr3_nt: TGTGCCACCAGTGATTTGAGAGATACGCAGTATTTT

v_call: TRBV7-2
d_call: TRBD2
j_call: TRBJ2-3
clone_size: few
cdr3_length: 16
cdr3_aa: CASSLTGGFNTDTQYF
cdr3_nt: TGTGCCAGCAGCTTAACGGGGGGATTTAACACAGATACGCAGTATTTT

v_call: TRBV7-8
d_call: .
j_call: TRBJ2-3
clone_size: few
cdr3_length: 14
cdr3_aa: CASSLASSRDTQYF
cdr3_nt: TGTGCCAGCAGCTTAGCGTCTTCTCGAGATACGCAGTATTTT

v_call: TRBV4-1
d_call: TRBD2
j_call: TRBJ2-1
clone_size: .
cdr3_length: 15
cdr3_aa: CASSALERENNEQFF
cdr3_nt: TGCGCCAGCAGCGCACTGGAGCGGGAAAACAATGAGCAGTTCTTC

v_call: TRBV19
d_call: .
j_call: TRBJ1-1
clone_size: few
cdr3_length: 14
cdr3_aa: CASLSRQDNTEAFF
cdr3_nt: TGTGCCAGCCTAAGCCGACAGGACAACACTGAAGCTTTCTTT

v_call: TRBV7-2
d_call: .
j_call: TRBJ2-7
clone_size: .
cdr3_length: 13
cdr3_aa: CASSLGLLDEQYF
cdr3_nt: TGTGCCAGCAGCTTAGGGTTACTAGACGAGCAGTACTTC

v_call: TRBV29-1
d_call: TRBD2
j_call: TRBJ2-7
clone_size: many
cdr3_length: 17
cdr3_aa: CSVEALSTSGTSYEQYF
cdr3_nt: TGCAGCGTTGAAGCCCTTTCGACTAGCGGCACCTCCTACGAGCAGTACTTC

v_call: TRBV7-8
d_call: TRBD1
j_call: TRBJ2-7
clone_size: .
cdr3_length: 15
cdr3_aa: CASSLTGGFPYEQYF
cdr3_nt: TGTGCCAGCAGCTTAACAGGGGGTTTTCCCTACGAGCAGTACTTC

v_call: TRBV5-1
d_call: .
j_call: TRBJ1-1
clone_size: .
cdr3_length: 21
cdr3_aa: CASSLTAAGSLAEFRNTEAFF
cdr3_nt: TGCGCCAGCAGCCTAACGGCGGCGGGATCCTTAGCCGAATTTAGGAACACTGAAGCTTTCTTT

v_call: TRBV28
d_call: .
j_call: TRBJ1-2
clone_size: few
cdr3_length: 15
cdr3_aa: CASSLGSTGSGGYTF
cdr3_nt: TGTGCCAGCAGTTTGGGTTCGACAGGATCGGGTGGCTACACCTTC

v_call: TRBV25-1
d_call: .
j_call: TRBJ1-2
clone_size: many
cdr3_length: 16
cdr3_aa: CASSASRTELNYGYTF
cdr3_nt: TGTGCCAGCAGTGCTAGCAGGACCGAGCTTAACTATGGCTACACCTTC

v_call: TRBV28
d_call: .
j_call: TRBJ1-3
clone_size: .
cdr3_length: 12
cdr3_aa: CASTGTGNTIYF
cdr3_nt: TGTGCCAGCACCGGGACTGGAAACACCATATATTTT

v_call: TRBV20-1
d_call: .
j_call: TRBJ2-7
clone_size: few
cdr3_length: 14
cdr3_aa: CSAARWDLDYEQYF
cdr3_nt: TGCAGTGCTGCGCGATGGGACCTCGATTACGAGCAGTACTTC

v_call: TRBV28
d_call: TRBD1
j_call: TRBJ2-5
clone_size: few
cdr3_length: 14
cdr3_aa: CASSLEGARETQYF
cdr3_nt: TGTGCCAGCAGTTTAGAGGGGGCACGGGAGACCCAGTACTTC

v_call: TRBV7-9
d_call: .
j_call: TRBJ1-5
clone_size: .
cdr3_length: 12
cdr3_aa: CANSLDDQPQHF
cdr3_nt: TGTGCCAACAGCTTGGATGATCAGCCCCAGCATTTT

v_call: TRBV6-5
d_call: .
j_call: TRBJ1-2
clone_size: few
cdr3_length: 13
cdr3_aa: CASSYGTQYGYTF
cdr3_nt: TGTGCCAGCAGTTACGGGACGCAATATGGCTACACCTTC

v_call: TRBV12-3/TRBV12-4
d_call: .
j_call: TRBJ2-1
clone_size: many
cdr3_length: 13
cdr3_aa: CASAGRRRDEQFF
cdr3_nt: TGTGCCAGCGCGGGACGGCGAAGGGATGAGCAGTTCTTC

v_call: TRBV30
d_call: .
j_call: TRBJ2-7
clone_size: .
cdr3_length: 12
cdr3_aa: CAWSFQTSEQYF
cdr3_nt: TGTGCCTGGAGCTTCCAAACGAGCGAGCAGTACTTC

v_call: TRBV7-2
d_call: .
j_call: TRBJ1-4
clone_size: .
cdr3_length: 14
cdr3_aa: CASSPMGVSEKLFF
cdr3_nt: TGTGCCAGCAGCCCGATGGGGGTCAGTGAAAAACTGTTTTTT

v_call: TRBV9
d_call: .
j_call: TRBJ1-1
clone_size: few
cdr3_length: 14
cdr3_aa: CASSVAPGDTEAFF
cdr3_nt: TGTGCCAGCAGCGTGGCCCCAGGGGATACTGAAGCTTTCTTT

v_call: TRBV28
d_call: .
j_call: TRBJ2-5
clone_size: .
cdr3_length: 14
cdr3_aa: CASSPFRRNYEQYF
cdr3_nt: TGTGCCAGCAGTCCTTTTCGGCGAAACTATGAGCAGTACTTC

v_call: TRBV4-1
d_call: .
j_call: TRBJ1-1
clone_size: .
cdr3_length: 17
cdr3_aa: CASSQVGRSLEDTEAFF
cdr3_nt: TGCGCCAGCAGCCAAGTTGGGCGTAGTCTGGAAGACACTGAAGCTTTCTTT

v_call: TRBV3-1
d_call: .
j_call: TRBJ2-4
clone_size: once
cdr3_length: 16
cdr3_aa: CASSQEIGRSKNIQYF
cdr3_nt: TGTGCCAGCAGCCAAGAAATCGGGAGATCCAAAAACATTCAGTACTTC

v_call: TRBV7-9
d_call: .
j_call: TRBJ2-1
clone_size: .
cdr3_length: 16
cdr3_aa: CASSPTSADPYNEQFF
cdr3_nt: TGTGCCAGCAGCCCCACTTCAGCGGACCCCTACAATGAGCAGTTCTTC

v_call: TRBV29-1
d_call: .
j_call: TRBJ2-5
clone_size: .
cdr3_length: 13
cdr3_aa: CSVEGRGVGEQYF
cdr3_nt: TGCAGCGTTGAGGGGCGTGGAGTGGGTGAGCAGTACTTC